Listed below are T cell receptor beta chains from one sample, sequenced in a study of human T cells and chemical hapten exposure. TCRdb called the RACE reads again in MiXCR, with one record for every CDR3 protein. The sample includes fewer than 60,000 distinct CDR3 sequences, approximately 10% seen only once; the top ten take 3% to 4.5%. Sequencing used whole blood, obtained in connection with sensitization to the hapten diphenylcyclopropenone (DPC). The receptors come from a woman aged 40 to 50 with alopecia areata. Some clones in this sample may be carry-over from other donors' samples. Both conserved end residues are part of each CDR3. D genes are given only for firm matches. Some rows have no size entry. The others give once, few or many, or a class for an expanded clone.

j_call | cdr3_length | d_call | v_call | clone_size | cdr3_aa | cdr3_nt
TRBJ2-7 | 15 | TRBD1 | TRBV11-2 | few | CASSLAWTGGYEQYF | TGTGCCAGCAGCTTAGCTTGGACAGGGGGCTACGAGCAGTACTTC
TRBJ2-3 | 13 | NA | TRBV7-2 | many | CASSLQGGDTQYF | TGTGCCAGCAGCTTGCAGGGTGGAGATACGCAGTATTTT
TRBJ1-1 | 14 | TRBD1 | TRBV12-3/TRBV12-4 | NA | CASSWGAGGTEAFF | TGTGCCAGCAGTTGGGGGGCAGGGGGCACTGAAGCTTTCTTT
TRBJ1-1 | 14 | TRBD1 | TRBV30 | NA | CAWSFKTGGTEAFF | TGTGCCTGGAGTTTCAAGACAGGGGGAACTGAAGCTTTCTTT
TRBJ1-1 | 13 | NA | TRBV6-1 | NA | CASRVVGNTEAFF | TGTGCCAGCAGAGTGGTGGGCAACACTGAAGCTTTCTTT
TRBJ1-6 | 14 | NA | TRBV5-1 | many | CASSLPGANSPLHF | TGCGCCAGCAGCTTACCAGGGGCCAATTCACCCCTCCACTTT
TRBJ2-5 | 13 | NA | TRBV14 | few | CASGASQEETQYF | TGTGCCAGCGGGGCCAGCCAAGAAGAGACCCAGTACTTC
TRBJ2-2 | 14 | TRBD1 | TRBV12-3/TRBV12-4 | few | CASSPRQGTGELFF | TGTGCCAGCAGTCCAAGACAGGGCACCGGGGAGCTGTTTTTT
TRBJ1-1 | 14 | NA | TRBV11-2 | few | CASSPPQENTEAFF | TGTGCCAGCAGCCCCCCCCAGGAGAACACTGAAGCTTTCTTT
TRBJ1-5 | 15 | TRBD1 | TRBV30 | NA | CAWSERTGNYQPQHF | TGTGCCTGGAGTGAGCGGACAGGGAACTATCAGCCCCAGCATTTT
TRBJ1-1 | 13 | NA | TRBV12-3/TRBV12-4 | many | CASSLALTPKAFF | TGTGCCAGCAGTTTAGCGTTGACGCCTAAAGCTTTCTTT
TRBJ2-7 | 17 | TRBD2 | TRBV7-2 | NA | CASSPGTSGMSSYEQYF | TGTGCCAGCAGCCCCGGGACTAGCGGGATGAGTTCCTACGAGCAGTACTTC
TRBJ2-1 | 15 | NA | TRBV25-1 | many | CASSQDGGYYNEQFF | TGTGCCAGCAGCCAAGATGGGGGCTATTACAATGAGCAGTTCTTC
TRBJ2-1 | 13 | NA | TRBV5-1 | many | CASSQGLALPEFF | TGCGCCAGCAGCCAGGGCCTTGCCCTTCCGGAGTTCTTC
TRBJ2-3 | 13 | NA | TRBV6-4 | many | CASSVSQGDTQYF | TGTGCCAGCAGTGTTTCCCAGGGAGATACGCAGTATTTT
TRBJ2-7 | 12 | NA | TRBV28 | few | CASSFLSYEQYF | TGTGCCAGCAGCTTCCTCTCCTACGAGCAGTACTTC
TRBJ2-3 | 16 | TRBD2 | TRBV20-1 | many | CSAPWLAGGFGNTQYF | TGCAGTGCTCCCTGGCTAGCGGGGGGCTTTGGGAATACGCAGTATTTT
TRBJ1-1 | 13 | NA | TRBV10-1 | NA | CASRQPMNTEAFF | TGCGCCAGCAGGCAGCCCATGAACACTGAAGCTTTCTTT
TRBJ2-5 | 15 | NA | TRBV11-2 | NA | CASSLQSTANLAQYF | TGTGCCAGCAGCTTACAGTCGACAGCCAACCTGGCCCAGTACTTC
TRBJ1-2 | 14 | TRBD1 | TRBV5-5 | many | CASSPGTGPYGYTF | TGTGCCAGCAGCCCCGGGACAGGGCCCTATGGCTACACCTTC
TRBJ2-1 | 11 | NA | TRBV2 | medium-sized | CASSRGGIQFF | TGTGCCAGCAGTCGTGGGGGGATTCAGTTCTTC
TRBJ2-4 | 14 | NA | TRBV3-1 | many | CASSRDSVKNIQYF | TGTGCCAGCAGCCGCGACTCTGTAAAAAACATTCAGTACTTC
TRBJ2-5 | 15 | TRBD2 | TRBV12-3/TRBV12-4 | NA | CASSSFRTSEGTQYF | TGTGCCAGCAGTTCCTTCCGGACTAGCGAGGGGACCCAGTACTTC
TRBJ2-5 | 16 | TRBD2 | TRBV5-1 | NA | CASSLIGTSSGETQYF | TGCGCCAGCAGCTTGATTGGGACTAGTTCGGGAGAGACCCAGTACTTC
TRBJ2-1 | 17 | NA | TRBV19 | many | CASSRRTVGVSYNEQFF | TGTGCCAGTAGTAGAAGGACAGTCGGAGTGTCCTACAATGAGCAGTTCTTC
TRBJ1-5 | 14 | TRBD1 | TRBV19 | NA | CASQTGAIDQPQHF | TGTGCCAGTCAGACAGGGGCCATCGATCAGCCCCAGCATTTT
TRBJ1-1 | 15 | TRBD1 | TRBV11-2 | few | CASSSRQGLGTEAFF | TGTGCCAGCAGCTCGAGACAGGGCCTGGGCACTGAAGCTTTCTTT
TRBJ1-1 | 13 | NA | TRBV18 | many | CASSPIVEGEAFF | TGTGCCAGCTCACCAATAGTAGAGGGCGAAGCTTTCTTT
TRBJ2-7 | 12 | NA | TRBV7-2 | NA | CASSLGQVVQYF | TGTGCCAGCAGCTTAGGGCAGGTAGTCCAGTACTTC
TRBJ2-5 | 15 | TRBD2 | TRBV15 | few | CATSRDELAEETQYF | TGTGCCACCAGCAGAGATGAACTAGCGGAAGAGACCCAGTACTTC
TRBJ1-6 | 13 | NA | TRBV5-1 | many | CASSLERTTSLHF | TGCGCCAGCAGCTTGGAGCGGACGACGTCCCTCCACTTT
TRBJ1-1 | 14 | NA | TRBV11-2 | many | CATSAGVPGTEAFF | TGTGCCACCTCAGCAGGAGTACCGGGCACTGAAGCTTTCTTT
TRBJ1-1 | 13 | NA | TRBV6-2/TRBV6-3 | many | CASSWTSSTEAFF | TGTGCCAGCAGTTGGACCTCGAGCACTGAAGCTTTCTTT
TRBJ2-1 | 12 | NA | TRBV20-1 | many | CSAGGINNEQFF | TGCAGTGCTGGGGGGATTAACAATGAGCAGTTCTTC
TRBJ1-2 | 14 | NA | TRBV3-1 | many | CASSHPGRNYGYTF | TGTGCCAGCAGCCATCCAGGGCGGAACTATGGCTACACCTTC